Below are 30 T cell receptor beta chains sequenced from a single sample in a study of blood T cell repertoires in COVID-19. Method: immunoSEQ multiplex PCR; TCRdb's copy keeps in-frame clones and lacks some. The data contain about 90,000 clones, about two thirds of them seen just once; the ten biggest clones take up approximately 15%. The sequenced material came from peripheral blood. The receptors stem from a woman of 80 years or more with acute or convalescent COVID-19.

The chain links TRBV4-1 to TRBJ2-7, with D perhaps TRBD1 (7 bases). This CDR3 spans 15 amino acids. Trimming took off 1 base at V and 0 bases at J, with 10 bases between the two ends. Germline V gene data show CDR1 as MGHRA and CDR2 as YSYEKL. CDR3 region: CASSQGGDSSYEQYF. Here the CDR3 DNA reads TGCGCCAGCAGCCAAGGCGGGGACAGCTCCTACGAGCAGTACTTC.

The CDR3 loop is CAAESGANVLTF. DNA for the CDR3: TGTGCCGCTGAGTCTGGGGCCAACGTCCTGACTTTC. The chain has TRBV2 and TRBJ2-6; D gene unclear. The V gene's germline CDR1 is SNHLY and CDR2 FYNNEI. The germline V and J ends were trimmed by 11 bases and 1 base, with 6 bases remaining between them. The CDR3 sequence is 12 residues long. The full variable domain, in which reference TRBV2 and TRBJ2-6 provide the parts outside the CDR3, is EPEVTQTPSHQVTQMGQEVILRCVPISNHLYFYWYRQILGQKVEFLVSFYNNEISEKSEIFDDQFSVERPDGSNFTLKIRSTKLEDSAMYFCAAESGANVLTFGAGSRLTVL.

A few counts support this clone. V is TRBV19 and J is TRBJ2-1, with TRBD2 matching 8 bases. Germline lookup yields CDR1 LNHDA and CDR2 SQIVND (reference sequence). The length of the CDR3 is 17 residues. Trimming at V came to 6 bases and at J to 3 bases, leaving 13 bases not matched to a gene. The CDR3 sequence is CASRGAGTRDFYNEQFF. In nucleotides, the CDR3 is TGTGCCAGTAGGGGGGCCGGGACTAGAGATTTCTACAATGAGCAGTTCTTC.

This chain joins TRBV3-1 (or the pseudogene TRBV3-2) and TRBJ2-7, with D maybe TRBD1 (6 bases). Between the trimmed V and J ends, which lost 5 bases and 1 base, there was a span of 15 bases. This CDR3 has 15 residues. CDR1 is LGHDT, CDR2 YNNKEL, per germline (reference sequence). The CDR3 DNA reads TGTGCCAGCAGCGTCTCTGGGGACACTTCCTACGAGCAGTACTTC. Its translation is CASSVSGDTSYEQYF.

The rearrangement joins TRBV7-9 to TRBJ1-5; maybe TRBD1 (6 bases). Trimming stripped 2 bases from V and 7 bases from J, with 6 bases between. The CDR3 length is 12 residues. CDR1 is SEHNR, CDR2 FQNEAQ, per germline (reference sequence). CDR3 in amino acids: CASSLQGQPQHF. The CDR3 DNA sequence: TGTGCCAGCAGCTTACAGGGGCAGCCCCAGCATTTT.

V and J are TRBV7-9 and TRBJ1-2; D gene unclear. CDR3 length equals 14 residues. The germline V and J ends were trimmed by 1 base and 7 bases, with 13 bases remaining between them. The V gene's germline CDR1 is SEHNR and CDR2 FQNEAQ (reference sequence). The CDR3 spells CASSLGNEAGGYTF. CDR3 DNA sequence: TGTGCCAGCAGCTTAGGGAACGAAGCAGGTGGCTACACCTTC.

This clone was counted only a few times. CDR3 protein: CAWNDDPGQGDEKLFF. The CDR3 DNA follows: TGTGCCTGGAATGACGACCCTGGACAGGGTGATGAAAAACTGTTTTTT. V usage is TRBV30 and J usage is TRBJ1-4; 8 bases fit TRBD1. The CDR3 has 16 amino acids. CDR1 GTSNPN and CDR2 SVGIG come from the germline V gene (reference sequence). V lost 4 bases and J lost 6; bases outside the gene matches: 13.

The rearrangement uses TRBV5-8 and TRBJ1-5; D is undetermined. V lost 4 bases and J 6 bases, leaving 8 bases between the germline ends. CDR1 is SGHTS and CDR2 is YDEGEE in the germline V gene. This CDR3 spans 12 amino acids. The CDR3 protein is CASSTRGQPQHF. The CDR3 nucleotides are TGTGCCAGCAGCACCCGGGGTCAGCCCCAGCATTTT. Combining the CDR3 with reference TRBV5-8 and TRBJ1-5 gives the whole variable domain EAGVTQSPTHLIKTRGQQATLRCSPISGHTSVYWYQQALGLGLQFLLWYDEGEERNRGNFPPRFSGRQFPNYSSELNVNALELEDSALYLCASSTRGQPQHFGDGTRLSIL.

This clone was found a few times. The chain combines TRBV5-5 with TRBJ2-7; TRBD1 matches at 8 bases. V lost 5 bases to trimming and J lost 7 bases; unmatched junction nucleotides: 8. Germline CDR1 reads SGHKS; CDR2 reads YYEKEE (reference sequence). This CDR3 contains 13 residues. This CDR3 reads CASRAGGLWEQYF. In DNA form, the CDR3 reads TGTGCCAGCAGGGCAGGGGGCCTTTGGGAGCAGTACTTC.

This clone was seen a single time. The rearrangement links TRBV4-1 to TRBJ2-3; tentatively, D is TRBD1 (5 bases). V was cut by 6 bases and J by 11 bases, with 12 bases left in between. Germline V lookup: CDR1 MGHRA, CDR2 YSYEKL. CDR3 length: 11 residues. CDR3 DNA: TGCGCCAGCAGTCGGTCAGGGATGCAGTATTTT. Residues: CASSRSGMQYF.

V gene TRBV4-1 combines with J gene TRBJ2-3; the match to TRBD1 covers 7 bases. The V gene end was trimmed by 0 bases and the J gene end by 4 bases; junction bases not matched to a gene: 7. In germline, CDR1 is MGHRA, CDR2 YSYEKL. CDR3 size: 16 residues. CDR3 sequence: CASSQEETGLADTQYF. In DNA, the CDR3 is TGCGCCAGCAGCCAAGAGGAGACAGGGTTGGCAGATACGCAGTATTTT.

This chain links TRBV6-6 with TRBJ1-1, with 8 bases identical to TRBD1. The CDR3 covers 14 residues. Germline V gene data show CDR1 as MNHNY and CDR2 as SVGAGI (reference sequence). V shed 6 bases and J 4 bases; nucleotides not matched to a gene: 7. The CDR3 reads CASSSGGAPTEAFF. The CDR3 DNA sequence: TGTGCCAGCAGCTCAGGGGGCGCGCCCACTGAAGCTTTCTTT.

This clone was observed a single time. This chain joins TRBV7-8 and TRBJ1-1, with TRBD1 as a possible D gene (6 bases). V was cut by 5 bases and J by 1 base, with 17 bases left in between. Germline CDR1 SGHVS, CDR2 FQNEAQ. This CDR3 is built from 16 residues. The CDR3 protein is CASSNQRRGENTEAFF. The DNA for the CDR3 is TGTGCCAGCAGCAATCAACGCAGGGGAGAGAACACTGAAGCTTTCTTT.

Remarks on this clone: Other DNA variants within this sample encode the same CDR3. Here the CDR3 reads CASSLARDQPQHF. CDR3 coding DNA: TGTGCCAGCAGCTTAGCGAGGGATCAGCCCCAGCATTTT. This chain connects TRBV7-2 to TRBJ1-5, with unresolved D. The V end lost 0 bases, the J end lost 5 bases, and 5 bases lay between the germline ends. Germline CDR1 is SGHTA and CDR2 is FQGNSA. The CDR3 loop spans 13 amino acids.

The CDR3 loop reads CASSQRTGGRQETQYF. The CDR3 bases are TGTGCCAGCAGCCAAAGAACGGGGGGGCGGCAAGAGACCCAGTACTTC. The chain employs TRBV3-1 (or the pseudogene TRBV3-2) and TRBJ2-5; 8 bases are a match to TRBD2. V lost 2 bases and J lost 2; bases outside the gene matches: 7. The CDR3 is 16 amino acids. CDR1 is LGHDT, CDR2 YNNKEL, per germline (reference sequence).

The chain carries TRBV5-1 and TRBJ1-2; D unclear. The CDR3 runs to 14 residues. Germline loops: CDR1 SGHRS, CDR2 YFSETQ. Trimming stripped 1 base from V and 6 bases from J, with 13 bases between. The CDR3 DNA reads TGCGCCAGCAGCTTGTCCCGCGTCGTAGATGGCTACACCTTC. Its translation: CASSLSRVVDGYTF.

This chain links TRBV7-2 with TRBJ1-2; 8 bases line up with TRBD1. The J segment lost 3 bases and the V segment lost 1 base, leaving 4 bases of the junction unmatched. CDR1 is SGHTA and CDR2 is FQGNSA in the germline V gene. CDR3 length: 15 residues. DNA for the CDR3: TGTGCCAGCAGCTTAGGGGACAGGTCCTACTATGGCTACACCTTC. This encodes CASSLGDRSYYGYTF. Variable domain in full (rest from reference TRBV7-2 and TRBJ1-2): GAGVSQSPSNKVTEKGKDVELRCDPISGHTALYWYRQSLGQGLEFLIYFQGNSAPDKSGLPSDRFSAERTGGSVSTLTIQRTQQEDSAVYLCASSLGDRSYYGYTFGSGTRLTVV.

This clone is labeled as medium-sized (0.01 to 0.1%). The chain uses TRBV5-1 and TRBJ1-3; unclear D gene. V was trimmed by 3 bases and J by 0 bases, leaving 10 bases between them. The CDR3 has 15 residues. The germline V gene encodes CDR1 SGHRS and CDR2 YFSETQ. In DNA, the CDR3 is TGCGCCAGCAGCTCAGGACTGATCTCTGGAAACACCATATATTTT. Its protein product is CASSSGLISGNTIYF.

V and J are TRBV19 and TRBJ2-5, with D perhaps TRBD1 (5 bases). Looked up from germline, CDR1 is LNHDA and CDR2 is SQIVND (reference sequence). Between the trimmed V and J ends, which lost 10 bases and 1 base, there was a span of 19 bases. CDR3 length: 15 amino acids. Written as DNA, the CDR3 is TGTGCCACCACCCAGGTGTGGGGCACCCAAGAGACCCAGTACTTC. This sequence encodes CATTQVWGTQETQYF. The full variable domain, its missing parts supplied by reference TRBV19 and TRBJ2-5, is DGGITQSPKYLFRKEGQNVTLSCEQNLNHDAMYWYRQDPGQGLRLIYYSQIVNDFQKGDIAEGYSVSREKKESFPLTVTSAQKNPTAFYLCATTQVWGTQETQYFGPGTRLLVL.

This chain uses TRBV6-6 with TRBJ1-2, with 7 bases identical to TRBD1. Germline CDR1 MNHNY, CDR2 SVGAGI (reference sequence). The CDR3 sequence is 13 residues long. The trim removed 6 bases at V and 7 bases at J, leaving 8 bases unmatched. This CDR3 reads CASRTDREAGYTF. CDR3 nucleotide sequence: TGTGCCAGCAGGACTGACAGGGAGGCTGGCTACACCTTC.

The chain joins TRBV7-6 to TRBJ1-3, with 7 positions matching TRBD1. V trimming: 4 bases; J trimming: 1 base; junction bases outside the gene matches: 7. CDR3 size: 16 residues. Germline V CDR1 and CDR2: SGHVS, FNYEAQ. The CDR3 bases are TGTGCCAGCAGCTCTCAACAGGGGCGGTCTGGAAACACCATATATTTT. Its protein product is CASSSQQGRSGNTIYF. The entire variable domain, with the rest obtained from reference TRBV7-6 and TRBJ1-3, is as follows: GAGVSQSPRYKVTKRGQDVALRCDPISGHVSLYWYRQALGQGPEFLTYFNYEAQQDKSGLPNDRFSAERPEGSISTLTIQRTEQRDSAMYRCASSSQQGRSGNTIYFGEGSWLTVV.

This clone was seen repeatedly, ten times or more. The chain joins TRBV19 to TRBJ1-2; 10 nucleotides agree with TRBD1. This CDR3 region has 15 residues. Trimming took 6 bases from V and 8 from J; bases not matched to a gene: 12. In germline, CDR1 is LNHDA, CDR2 SQIVND (reference sequence). CDR3: CASRGSRDRGRGYTF. As DNA, the CDR3 is TGTGCCAGTAGGGGATCCCGGGACAGGGGTCGCGGCTACACCTTC.

The rearrangement links TRBV30 to TRBJ2-5; 8 nucleotides match TRBD1. Germline V gene sequence: CDR1 GTSNPN, CDR2 SVGIG (reference sequence). V shed 3 bases, J shed 3 bases, and the junction held 9 bases outside the gene matches. The CDR3 runs 15 residues. The CDR3 DNA is TGTGCCTGGAGCTGGACAGGGTATTTAGAAGAGACCCAGTACTTC. Translated: CAWSWTGYLEETQYF. The variable domain in full, with the rest retrieved from reference TRBV30 and TRBJ2-5, is SQTIHQWPATLVQPVGSPLSLECTVEGTSNPNLYWYRQAAGRGLQLLFYSVGIGQISSEVPQNLSASRPQDRQFILSSKKLLLSDSGFYLCAWSWTGYLEETQYFGPGTRLLVL.

As for this clone: Within the sample, other DNA sequences also encode this same CDR3. The chain joins TRBV18 to TRBJ2-1; 11 nucleotides agree with TRBD2. CDR1 and CDR2 (germline): KGHSH, LQKENI. The junction had 1 base not matched to a gene; V was cut back by 3 bases and J by 3 bases. The CDR3 has 15 amino acids. The CDR3 spells CASSPLAGGYNEQFF. The CDR3 DNA reads as TGTGCCAGCTCACCCCTAGCGGGGGGCTACAATGAGCAGTTCTTC.

The chain links TRBV15 to TRBJ1-1; 8 bases fit TRBD1. The CDR3 covers 16 residues. With 1 base clipped from V and 1 base from J, the junction kept 5 bases outside the gene matches. Germline lookup yields CDR1 LNHNV and CDR2 YYDKDF (reference sequence). The CDR3, as DNA: TGTGCCACCAGCAGAGGAACTGGGACAGGGAACACTGAAGCTTTCTTT. Translated, it gives CATSRGTGTGNTEAFF.

The chain carries TRBV27 and TRBJ1-2; D perhaps matches TRBD1 (6 bases). Deletions cut 6 bases from V and 8 bases from J, with 16 bases between. The CDR3 contains 13 residues. Germline assignment: CDR1 MNHEY and CDR2 SMNVEV (reference sequence). The DNA for the CDR3 is TGTGCCAGCAGCCAGAGACAGGCGTGGGGCTACACCTTC. Its translation: CASSQRQAWGYTF.

The V call is TRBV5-8, the J call TRBJ1-1, with TRBD1 identical over 7 bases. With V trimmed by 2 bases and J by 1 base, 2 bases remained unmatched. The CDR3 sequence is 14 residues long. CDR1 and CDR2 (germline): SGHTS, YDEGEE. CDR3: CASSLRTGNTEAFF. The CDR3 nucleotides are TGTGCCAGCAGCTTAAGGACAGGGAACACTGAAGCTTTCTTT.

This clone was seen at least ten times. V usage is TRBV27 and J usage is TRBJ2-7, with a possible D match to TRBD1 (5 bases). The CDR3 covers 15 residues. Trimming pared 3 bases from V and 0 bases from J, leaving 12 bases between. CDR1 is MNHEY, CDR2 SMNVEV, per germline (reference sequence). CDR3 DNA sequence: TGTGCCAGCAGTTTTCAGGGCCTTAGCTCCTACGAGCAGTACTTC. This gives the protein CASSFQGLSSYEQYF.

This clone was found once. The genes are TRBV18 and TRBJ2-3; TRBD1 agrees at 8 bases. CDR3 size: 16 residues. The V gene's germline CDR1 is KGHSH and CDR2 LQKENI. With V trimmed by 2 bases and J by 4 bases, 8 bases remained unmatched. CDR3 region: CASSPSGRGQSDTQYF. CDR3 nucleotide sequence: TGTGCCAGCTCACCATCTGGCAGGGGGCAATCAGATACGCAGTATTTT.

This clone was counted once. The chain has TRBV6-6 and TRBJ2-1; D gene unclear. CDR1 MNHNY and CDR2 SVGAGI come from the germline V gene (reference sequence). This CDR3 contains 11 residues. V was cut by 2 bases and J by 8 bases, with 4 bases left in between. The CDR3 protein is CASSYEHEQFF. Written as DNA, the CDR3 is TGTGCCAGCAGTTACGAGCATGAGCAGTTCTTC.